The clone carrying this T cell receptor beta chain appeared many times. No antigen is known for it. The data belong to a study of T cell repertoires in cytomegalovirus infection. The overall study: Indicated by public TCR beta signatures were CMV infection and matching HLA type.

Study findings and constraints: CMV carriers with the relevant HLA were identified by cumulative public TCR beta family frequency. Predominance within the ex vivo response was attributable to HLA-C-restricted CMV-specific TCR beta clonotypes.

Germline V lookup: CDR1 SGHAT, CDR2 FQNNGV. Losses at the gene ends were 5 bases for V and 5 bases for J; bases not matched to a gene: 8. This CDR3 contains 15 residues. TCRdb itself ran the reads through MiXCR, one entry per CDR3 protein. Of 210,000 or so distinct CDR3 sequences listed, 6% to 8% were seen once; the top ten hold 6.5%. The source material was PBMCs. The source of this sequence is a human donor in good health (CMV status not recorded). Some clones in this sample may be carry-over from other donors' samples. The chain employs TRBV11-2 and TRBJ2-2; 7 nucleotides line up with TRBD2. CDR3 sequence reads: CASSLLGGGTGELFF. CDR3 nucleotide sequence: TGTGCCAGCAGCCTCCTGGGCGGGGGTACCGGGGAGCTGTTTTTT.